Shown below are 29 T cell receptor beta chains from a single sample sequenced in a study of CD8 T cells in Susac syndrome. RNA amounts of about 0.5 to 1 ug underwent reverse transcription with random hexamers. In TCRdb, the immunoSEQ multiplex PCR reads were re-called with MiXCR into one record per CDR3 protein. Of around 170,000 distinct CDR3 sequences detected, approximately 94% appear once; the ten largest clones hold 0.098%. Sequencing was performed on CD4+ T cells from PBMCs. The receptors were gathered from a human donor with Susac syndrome.

V usage is TRBV6-5 and J usage is TRBJ2-1, with 14 bases identical to TRBD2. This CDR3 has 19 residues. Germline V lookup: CDR1 MNHEY, CDR2 SVGAGI. Losses at the gene ends were 0 bases for V and 4 bases for J; bases not matched to a gene: 8. In nucleotides, the CDR3 is TGTGCCAGCAGTTACTCGATACGACTAGCGGGGGGGCGGTACAATGAGCAGTTCTTC. This gives the protein CASSYSIRLAGGRYNEQFF.

V is TRBV20-1 and J is TRBJ2-5, with TRBD1 matching over 10 bases. V was clipped by 5 bases and J by 5 bases; unmatched bases: 8. The CDR3 loop spans 14 amino acids. Germline V gene sequence: CDR1 DFQATT, CDR2 SNEGSKA (reference sequence). DNA of the CDR3: TGCAGTGCTTGGACAGGGGGGAACGGGGAGACCCAGTACTTC. It yields the protein CSAWTGGNGETQYF.

This clonotype was recorded once. The V and J genes are TRBV20-1 and TRBJ2-1; 9 bases match TRBD2. With 6 bases clipped from V and 9 bases from J, the junction kept 15 bases outside the gene matches. This CDR3 has 15 amino acids. Germline-derived CDR1 and CDR2 are DFQATT and SNEGSKA (reference sequence). For the CDR3, the DNA is TGCAGTGCCCGGGCGGGCAGCGGGGGGTATCGTGAGCAGTTCTTC. Translating gives CSARAGSGGYREQFF.

The chain couples TRBV5-1 to TRBJ2-5; TRBD2 aligns across 15 bases. After removal of 3 bases from V and 0 bases from J, the junction contained 3 bases not matched to a gene. Germline CDR1 and CDR2: SGHRS and YFSETQ. The CDR3 has 17 amino acids. In DNA form, the CDR3 reads TGCGCCAGCAGCTCGGGACTAGCGGGGGGTCACCAAGAGACCCAGTACTTC. Translation: CASSSGLAGGHQETQYF.

As DNA, the CDR3 is TGCAGTGCTAGAGGGTGGGGGGACCAAGAGACCCAGTACTTC. The encoded protein is CSARGWGDQETQYF. The V gene is TRBV20-1, the J gene TRBJ2-5, with D possibly TRBD2 on 6 matching bases. This CDR3 comprises 14 residues. Looked up from germline, CDR1 is DFQATT and CDR2 is SNEGSKA (reference sequence). V gave up 1 base and J gave up 0 bases, with 9 bases separating them.

The chain combines TRBV19 with TRBJ2-1, with D unresolved. Germline V CDR1 and CDR2: LNHDA, SQIVND (reference sequence). Trimming removed 2 bases at V and 6 bases at J, with 5 bases between. The CDR3 contains 12 residues. The CDR3 coding sequence is TGTGCCAGTAGTATAAACCTCAATGAGCAGTTCTTC. Its translation is CASSINLNEQFF.

This chain uses TRBV3-1 with TRBJ2-1; 12 nucleotides agree with TRBD2. V trimming: 7 bases; J trimming: 4 bases; junction bases outside the gene matches: 5. The CDR3 runs to 15 residues. Per the germline V gene, CDR1 is LGHDT and CDR2 is YNNKEL (reference sequence). The CDR3 DNA follows: TGTGCCAGCACCAGGACTAGCGGGGATTACAATGAGCAGTTCTTC. It translates to CASTRTSGDYNEQFF.

The chain recombines TRBV7-9 with TRBJ2-1; tentatively, D is TRBD2 (5 bases). Germline V lookup: CDR1 SEHNR, CDR2 FQNEAQ (reference sequence). The V end was cut by 4 bases, the J end by 10 bases, with 14 bases between. The CDR3 is made up of 13 amino acids. In DNA form, the CDR3 reads TGTGCCAGCAGCTCCGCCGTTTTAGCGGAGCAGTTCTTC. It encodes CASSSAVLAEQFF.

The chain links TRBV29-1 to TRBJ2-3; weak D call: TRBD1 (6 bases). In germline, CDR1 is SQVTM, CDR2 ANQGSEA. The ends were cut back, 6 bases at V and 2 bases at J, with 15 bases in the middle. CDR3 length: 14 residues. The CDR3 protein is CSVAGTPFTDTQYF. CDR3 coding DNA: TGCAGCGTCGCCGGGACACCTTTCACAGATACGCAGTATTTT.

This sequence joins TRBV29-1 and TRBJ2-7; TRBD1 aligns across 12 bases. Per germline, CDR1 SQVTM and CDR2 ANQGSEA. Trimming took 7 bases from V and 6 from J; bases not matched to a gene: 7. The CDR3 is 13 residues long. The CDR3 sequence: CSGGTGGQGEQYF. In nucleotides, the CDR3 is TGCAGCGGCGGGACAGGGGGCCAGGGCGAGCAGTACTTC.

The V call is TRBV12-5, the J call TRBJ2-7; 8 nucleotides agree with TRBD1. CDR1 is LGHNT, CDR2 FRNRAP, per germline. The CDR3 is 12 amino acids. V was clipped by 7 bases and J by 6 bases; unmatched bases: 5. This CDR3 reads CASVLDRGEQYF. The CDR3 nucleotides read TGTGCTAGTGTCCTCGACAGGGGCGAGCAGTACTTC.

The J gene is TRBJ2-2, the V gene TRBV20-1, with D uncertain. Trimming removed 5 bases at V and 2 bases at J, with 9 bases between. Germline assignment: CDR1 DFQATT and CDR2 SNEGSKA (reference sequence). The CDR3 is made up of 13 amino acids. CDR3 sequence reads: CSALGPNTGELFF. The CDR3 DNA sequence: TGCAGTGCTCTTGGACCTAACACCGGGGAGCTGTTTTTT.

The chain employs TRBV6-5 and TRBJ2-3; TRBD1 might be the D (6 bases). CDR1 and CDR2 (germline): MNHEY, SVGAGI. Trimming cost V 0 bases and J 2 bases, with 9 bases left between them. The CDR3 covers 15 residues. CDR3 sequence reads: CASSYSGAITDTQYF. CDR3 DNA sequence: TGTGCCAGCAGTTACTCGGGGGCGATCACAGATACGCAGTATTTT.

J is TRBJ2-1 and V is TRBV30; unclear D gene. With 1 base removed from V and 7 bases from J, the gap between germline ends came to 11 bases. This CDR3 has 13 residues. CDR1 and CDR2 (germline): GTSNPN, SVGIG (reference sequence). CDR3 amino acids: CAWSEEAWNEQFF. The CDR3, as DNA: TGTGCCTGGAGTGAAGAAGCGTGGAATGAGCAGTTCTTC.

The chain has TRBV7-2 and TRBJ2-5; TRBD1 is a possible D gene (6 bases). Trimming cost V 2 bases and J 2 bases, with 12 bases left between them. The CDR3 extends over 15 amino acids. Germline V gene sequence: CDR1 SGHTA, CDR2 FQGNSA. The CDR3 region is CASSLQWGRQETQYF. The CDR3 DNA follows: TGTGCCAGCAGCTTACAGTGGGGGCGGCAAGAGACCCAGTACTTC.

The V and J genes are TRBV20-1 and TRBJ1-2, with TRBD1 identical over 8 bases. The germline CDR1 and CDR2 sequences are DFQATT and SNEGSKA (reference sequence). CDR3 length equals 14 residues. V lost 6 bases, J lost 4 bases, and 10 bases stayed unmatched. The CDR3: CSAVRTGNSYGYTF. The CDR3 DNA is TGCAGTGCCGTTAGGACAGGGAATAGCTATGGCTACACCTTC.

The DNA for the CDR3 is TGTGCCAGCAGCCTGGGACAGGTGAACACTGAAGCTTTCTTT. It translates to CASSLGQVNTEAFF. V usage is TRBV12-3 or TRBV12-4 and J usage is TRBJ1-1; TRBD1 matches 8 bases. Trimming at V came to 6 bases and at J to 0 bases, leaving 3 bases not matched to a gene. This CDR3 contains 14 residues.

The V call is TRBV7-9, the J call TRBJ1-1, with 9 bases identical to TRBD1. Germline assignment: CDR1 SEHNR and CDR2 FQNEAQ (reference sequence). CDR3 length equals 14 residues. V gave up 4 bases and J gave up 4 bases; unmatched junction bases: 4. The DNA for the CDR3 is TGTGCCAGCAGCTACCGGACAGGGGCCACTGAAGCTTTCTTT. This sequence encodes CASSYRTGATEAFF.

V gene TRBV5-1 combines with J gene TRBJ2-7, with TRBD1 matching over 7 bases. The CDR3 runs 15 residues. The germline V gene has CDR1 SGHRS and CDR2 YFSETQ. V lost 0 bases to trimming and J lost 1 base; unmatched junction nucleotides: 4. CDR3 protein: CASSLARGTSYEQYF. The CDR3 DNA follows: TGCGCCAGCAGCTTGGCCAGGGGGACGTCCTACGAGCAGTACTTC.

The chain combines TRBV30 with TRBJ2-7; possible D gene TRBD2, 6 bases. The V and J ends lost 5 bases and 6 bases respectively, with 17 bases between them. This CDR3 is 13 amino acids long. Germline V gives CDR1 GTSNPN, CDR2 SVGIG (reference sequence). The CDR3 reads CAWGPRLGSEQYF. In DNA form, the CDR3 reads TGTGCCTGGGGACCTCGCCTCGGGAGCGAGCAGTACTTC. Combining the CDR3 with reference TRBV30 and TRBJ2-7 gives the whole variable domain SQTIHQWPATLVQPVGSPLSLECTVEGTSNPNLYWYRQAAGRGLQLLFYSVGIGQISSEVPQNLSASRPQDRQFILSSKKLLLSDSGFYLCAWGPRLGSEQYFGPGTRLTVT.

The chain employs TRBV12-5 and TRBJ2-5; no firm D call. Deletions cut 5 bases from V and 2 bases from J, with 12 bases between. The CDR3 covers 14 residues. Germline V gives CDR1 LGHNT, CDR2 FRNRAP. The CDR3 region is CASGPPGPQETQYF. The DNA of the CDR3 is TGTGCTAGTGGTCCTCCGGGCCCTCAAGAGACCCAGTACTTC.

The genes are TRBV20-1 and TRBJ2-7; D call uncertain. Between the trimmed V and J ends, which lost 3 bases and 5 bases, there was a span of 14 bases. The CDR3 has 13 amino acids. CDR1 DFQATT and CDR2 SNEGSKA come from the germline V gene (reference sequence). The DNA of the CDR3 is TGCAGTGCTAGCGATTGGGGTCTGCACGAGCAGTACTTC. Protein product: CSASDWGLHEQYF.

The rearrangement uses TRBV20-1 and TRBJ1-2, with TRBD1 identical over 8 bases. CDR3 length: 14 residues. From germline, CDR1 is DFQATT and CDR2 SNEGSKA (reference sequence). With V trimmed by 3 bases and J by 4 bases, 7 bases remained unmatched. The CDR3 reads CSASGRDRFYGYTF. In DNA form, the CDR3 reads TGCAGTGCTAGCGGCCGGGACAGGTTCTATGGCTACACCTTC.

The chain joins TRBV12-3 or TRBV12-4 to TRBJ1-1, with D possibly TRBD1 on 5 matching bases. The CDR3 is 14 amino acids. V lost 6 bases to trimming and J lost 3 bases, with 14 bases between them. This CDR3 reads CASRPGTLHTEAFF. In nucleotides, the CDR3 is TGTGCCAGCAGACCCGGGACCCTTCACACTGAAGCTTTCTTT.

This rearrangement joins TRBV7-6 to TRBJ2-7; D gene ambiguous. This CDR3 contains 14 residues. CDR1 and CDR2 from the germline V gene are SGHVS and FNYEAQ. The V gene lost 1 base and the J gene lost 3 bases, with 10 bases spanning the gap. CDR3 region: CASSLVGVDYEQYF. Written as DNA, the CDR3 is TGTGCCAGCAGCTTAGTGGGCGTGGACTACGAGCAGTACTTC.

This CDR3 reads CASSYRLAGRRDTQYF. In DNA form, the CDR3 reads TGTGCCAGCAGTTATCGACTAGCGGGGCGACGGGATACGCAGTATTTT. This sequence joins TRBV6-2 or TRBV6-3 and TRBJ2-3; 11 nucleotides align to TRBD2. CDR1 and CDR2 (germline): MNHEY, SVGEGT. There are 16 residues in the CDR3. V shed 3 bases and J 6 bases; nucleotides not matched to a gene: 8.

V usage is TRBV12-3 or TRBV12-4 and J usage is TRBJ2-2; the D is unclear. The CDR3 length is 15 residues. Trimming removed 7 bases at V and 4 bases at J, with 16 bases between. CDR3 in amino acids: CASNPQVGPTGELFF. As DNA, the CDR3 is TGTGCCAGCAATCCCCAGGTTGGACCCACCGGGGAGCTGTTTTTT.

V usage is TRBV7-9 and J usage is TRBJ2-5; D may match TRBD1 or TRBD2 (5 bases each). Germline loops: CDR1 SEHNR, CDR2 FQNEAQ (reference sequence). The CDR3 extends over 13 amino acids. Trimming removed 3 bases at V and 4 bases at J, with 9 bases between. The CDR3 DNA reads TGTGCCAGCAGCTTCACGGGGCGAGAGACCCAGTACTTC. Its translation: CASSFTGRETQYF. The variable domain in full, with the rest retrieved from reference TRBV7-9 and TRBJ2-5, is DTGVSQNPRHKITKRGQNVTFRCDPISEHNRLYWYRQTLGQGPEFLTYFQNEAQLEKSRLLSDRFSAERPKGSFSTLEIQRTEQGDSAMYLCASSFTGRETQYFGPGTRLLVL.

On this clonotype itself: The junction departs from the called germline gene at one end, perhaps through a read error. This chain uses TRBV24-1 with TRBJ2-4; D is perhaps TRBD1 or TRBD2 (6 bases each). The CDR3 extends over 15 amino acids. Germline assignment: CDR1 KGHDR and CDR2 SFDVKD. For the CDR3, the DNA is TGCGCCATCCCGGGGGCAGTTTCTCGCAAAAACATTCAGTACTTC. Its translation: CAIPGAVSRKNIQYF.